A selection of T cell receptor beta chains follows, all from one sample in a study of T cells after yellow fever vaccination. TCRdb called the 5' RACE reads again in MiXCR, with one record for every CDR3 protein. The table records just under 600,000 distinct CDR3 sequences, roughly 14% of them present only once. Sequences were derived from PBMCs, sampled on the day of the yellow fever booster vaccination. The receptors were gathered from a man aged 25-45 years who received the YFV17D yellow fever vaccine. Each CDR3 is given with its conserved first and last residue. The order of the fields is D gene, clone size, V gene, J gene, CDR3 DNA, CDR3 protein. The D gene is left open where the match is weak. Rows may omit the clone size; those that give it use once, few, many or a size class.

TRBD2	many	TRBV7-2	TRBJ2-1	TGTGCCAGCAGCCCGAGCGGGAACCTCATCCTGCAGTTCTTC	CASSPSGNLILQFF
NA	NA	TRBV15	TRBJ2-5	TGTGCCACCAGCAAATTCTGGCACCAAGAGACCCAGTACTTC	CATSKFWHQETQYF
TRBD1	NA	TRBV2	TRBJ1-2	TGTGCCAGCAGGGCCAGACAGGGTGATGGCTACACCTTC	CASRARQGDGYTF
NA	NA	TRBV29-1	TRBJ1-1	TGCAGCACAGCGGGGGGGGCACTGAACACTGAAGCTTTCTTT	CSTAGGALNTEAFF
NA	few	TRBV7-2	TRBJ2-7	TGTGCCAGCAGCGCCGTCTGGGCAGGCGAGCAGTACTTC	CASSAVWAGEQYF
TRBD2	few	TRBV28	TRBJ2-1	TGTGCCAGCGGGACTAGCGGGAGGTCCAATGAGCAGTTCTTC	CASGTSGRSNEQFF
NA	NA	TRBV7-2	TRBJ2-1	TGTGCCAGCAGCTTAGTGGGGCTTGGGGGCGATGAGCAGTTCTTC	CASSLVGLGGDEQFF
NA	NA	TRBV28	TRBJ2-1	TGTGCCAGCCAAGGGACGACCCAACGGGACAATGAGCAGTTCTTC	CASQGTTQRDNEQFF
NA	many	TRBV6-5	TRBJ2-3	TGTGCCAGCAGTTACGGGGGGAGCACAGATACGCAGTATTTT	CASSYGGSTDTQYF
NA	few	TRBV15	TRBJ1-4	TGTGCCACCAGCAGAGCCCCGGAAACTAATGAAAAACTGTTTTTT	CATSRAPETNEKLFF
TRBD1	NA	TRBV28	TRBJ2-7	TGTGCCAGCAGTTTTTCACGGGGACAGGGGTGGGAGCAGTACTTC	CASSFSRGQGWEQYF
TRBD1	few	TRBV28	TRBJ2-5	TGTGCCAGCAGTCCTAGGACAGGAGGCAAAGAGACCCAGTACTTC	CASSPRTGGKETQYF
NA	NA	TRBV7-9	TRBJ2-1	TGTGCCAGCAGCTTAGGGCAGGGTGAGATGCATGAGCAGTTCTTC	CASSLGQGEMHEQFF
NA	NA	TRBV7-8	TRBJ2-5	TGTGCCAGCAGCTTAGCAGGGCTCCCAGAGACCCAGTACTTC	CASSLAGLPETQYF
TRBD2	NA	TRBV11-2	TRBJ2-1	TGTGCCAGCAGCACCCGACTAGCCTTTTCCTACAATGAGCAGTTCTTC	CASSTRLAFSYNEQFF
TRBD2	many	TRBV7-3	TRBJ2-1	TGTGCCAGCAGCTTAATGGGACTAAATGAGCAGTTCTTC	CASSLMGLNEQFF
TRBD1	NA	TRBV10-2	TRBJ1-3	TGCGCCAGTTCACAGGGGTTCTCTGGAAACACCATATATTTT	CASSQGFSGNTIYF
NA	NA	TRBV10-3	TRBJ2-5	TGTGCCATCAGTGAGGGTGTGATGGAGACCCAGTACTTC	CAISEGVMETQYF
NA	NA	TRBV2	TRBJ1-2	TGTGCCAGCAGTGCACCTGTGACCGATGGCTACACCTTC	CASSAPVTDGYTF
NA	many	TRBV7-2	TRBJ2-2	TGTGCCAGCAGGCGGGATCGGGCCGGGGAGCTGTTTTTT	CASRRDRAGELFF
NA	few	TRBV4-2	TRBJ2-7	TGTGCCAGCAGCCAAGAAGTTGGCGGGACGGGGTACTTC	CASSQEVGGTGYF
TRBD2	NA	TRBV5-1	TRBJ2-3	TGCGCCAGCAGTCCCTCCGGGACTAGCGCCCCGTCAGATACGCAGTATTTT	CASSPSGTSAPSDTQYF
TRBD1	NA	TRBV29-1	TRBJ2-5	TGCAGCGAATCCCAGGGGGAAGAGACCCAGTACTTC	CSESQGEETQYF
TRBD2	few	TRBV27	TRBJ2-1	TGTGCCAGCGGAGTCCGACTAGCGGGGTACAATGAGCAGTTCTTC	CASGVRLAGYNEQFF
NA	few	TRBV4-3	TRBJ2-7	TGCGCCAGCAGCCAAGCTACTTTGGGGCTCGAGCAGTACTTC	CASSQATLGLEQYF
NA	NA	TRBV12-3/TRBV12-4	TRBJ2-4	TGTGCCAGCAGTTCCTCGGGGAGGAGAGGCATTCAGTACTTC	CASSSSGRRGIQYF
TRBD2	NA	TRBV18	TRBJ2-7	TGTGCCAGCTCTTTTTGGAGCGGGGAAACCTACGAGCAGTACTTC	CASSFWSGETYEQYF
TRBD1	NA	TRBV10-3	TRBJ1-2	TGTGCCATCAGGGACCGGGACAGGGGTATTTCTAACTATGGCTACACCTTC	CAIRDRDRGISNYGYTF
TRBD1	few	TRBV30	TRBJ1-5	TGTGCCTGGGGGACAGGTCAGCCCCAGCATTTT	CAWGTGQPQHF
NA	NA	TRBV20-1	TRBJ2-7	TGCAGTGCGGTAGAACGGTTCTACGAGCAGTACTTC	CSAVERFYEQYF
NA	few	TRBV6-2/TRBV6-3	TRBJ2-7	TGTGCCAGCAGTTACTCATTACGGTCAGCCCGGGGCTTTTTC	CASSYSLRSARGFF
NA	few	TRBV5-1	TRBJ2-3	TGCGCCAGCAGCTGGGACTTGAGCACAGATACGCAGTATTTT	CASSWDLSTDTQYF
NA	few	TRBV7-9	TRBJ2-5	TGTGCCAGCAGCCTAGTGGGGGCTGGGGAGACCCAGTACTTC	CASSLVGAGETQYF